This T cell receptor (beta chain) was sequenced during a study of patients and donors after allogeneic stem cell transplantation (dated by TCRdb to between 2020 and 2021). The germline V gene gives CDR1 as LGHNA and CDR2 as YSLEER. The CDR3, from cysteine to phenylalanine, totals 16 residues. Only the CDR3 part of the read is kept: 48 bases, read in frame from the first base. The germline V and J ends show losses of 0 bases and 4 bases respectively, and no gene match explains 8 bases of the junction. Libraries were built with RT-PCR. For sequencing, a NextSeq 550 was employed. TCRdb passed the public sequencing reads through fastp at Q25 and MiXCR, retaining productive beta sequences. Identical CDR3 protein sequences are pooled into one entry, listed with their most common genes and DNA. This sample holds about 150,000 distinct CDR3 sequences; over 30% were observed only once. Clones ranked in the top ten supply roughly 52% of the sample.

This clonotype was observed a handful of times. What this receptor recognizes is not known. No base quality information exists; no much larger clone differs at one position. This chain joins TRBV4-3 to TRBJ1-1; TRBD1 lines up with 7 middle nucleotides. The sequence was collected from a human donor who was either an allogeneic HSCT recipient or a stem cell or donor lymphocyte infusion donor (not recorded which). It is not recorded whose cells these are; they may come from a transplant donor. Sequencing was carried out using blood, either unsorted or a sorted T cell fraction (not recorded which). The CDR3 in this case is CASSQEGVTGLTEAFF. The DNA reads TGCGCCAGCAGCCAAGAAGGTGTGACAGGGCTCACTGAAGCTTTCTTT.